The 25 T cell receptor beta chains in this list originate from one sample, sequenced in a study of radiation and T cells in renal cell carcinoma. Treatment here: 15 Gy SBRT to primary tumor, nephrectomy 4 weeks later. The table came from immunoSEQ multiplex PCR; TCRdb's copy has only in-frame clones and leaves some out. This table has around 9,600 clones, roughly three fifths appearing once. The sample was tumor tissue, taken from a patient whose treatment included radiotherapy and nephrectomy. These receptors originate from a man in his sixties with renal cell carcinoma.

The rearrangement uses TRBV9 and TRBJ1-2; D gene uncertain. CDR1 and CDR2 (germline): SGDLS, YYNGEE. This CDR3 has 14 amino acids. Trimming removed 4 bases at V and 4 bases at J, with 14 bases between. For the CDR3, the DNA is TGTGCCAGCAGCCCCTCAGAGGGAGCCTATGGCTACACCTTC. It codes for CASSPSEGAYGYTF. Complete variable domain (other parts from reference TRBV9 and TRBJ1-2): DSGVTQTPKHLITATGQRVTLRCSPRSGDLSVYWYQQSLDQGLQFLIQYYNGEERAKGNILERFSAQQFPDLHSELNLSSLELGDSALYFCASSPSEGAYGYTFGSGTRLTVV.

The chain employs TRBV27 and TRBJ2-1; 11 bases are a match to TRBD2. The CDR3 contains 15 residues. Per the germline V gene, CDR1 is MNHEY and CDR2 is SMNVEV (reference sequence). V was pared by 6 bases and J by 5 bases, with 6 bases of the junction left unmatched. This chain's CDR3 is CASSKLAGEHNEQFF. DNA of the CDR3: TGTGCCAGCAGCAAACTAGCGGGAGAGCACAATGAGCAGTTCTTC.

The sample holds a few counts of this clone. V is TRBV28 and J is TRBJ2-7; 13 bases align to TRBD2. The CDR3 totals 15 residues. V dropped 6 bases and J dropped 2; count of bases not matched to a gene: 4. Germline V gene data show CDR1 as MDHEN and CDR2 as SYDVKM. DNA for the CDR3: TGTGCCAGCAGGCAGGGACTAGCGGGAACCTACGAGCAGTACTTC. It yields the protein CASRQGLAGTYEQYF.

V and J are TRBV7-2 and TRBJ2-7, with D perhaps TRBD1 (5 bases). V was shortened by 1 base and J by 2 bases, with 9 bases between the two germline ends. In germline, CDR1 is SGHTA, CDR2 FQGNSA. The length of the CDR3 is 14 residues. CDR3 region: CASSLVQATYEQYF. CDR3 DNA: TGTGCCAGCAGCTTAGTACAGGCCACCTACGAGCAGTACTTC.

This clone has only one observation. The CDR3 sequence is CASSYGRFSGNTIYF. DNA of the CDR3: TGTGCCAGCAGTTACGGGAGATTCTCTGGAAACACCATATATTTT. The chain uses TRBV6-5 and TRBJ1-3; no reliable D call. This CDR3 comprises 15 residues. The ends were cut back, 2 bases at V and 0 bases at J, with 8 bases in the middle. Germline V lookup: CDR1 MNHEY, CDR2 SVGAGI.

In its sample, this clone was seen a few times. The V and J genes are TRBV27 and TRBJ2-2; D ambiguous. Trimming removed 5 bases at V and 0 bases at J, with 13 bases between. The CDR3 is 16 residues long. From germline, CDR1 is MNHEY and CDR2 SMNVEV (reference sequence). CDR3 DNA: TGTGCCAGCAGTCGCCTAGTTTACGCGAACACCGGGGAGCTGTTTTTT. It translates to CASSRLVYANTGELFF.

This clone has a handful of counts. The CDR3 DNA reads TGCGCCAGCAGCAAGCGACAGGGAGACACTGAAGCTTTCTTT. It codes for CASSKRQGDTEAFF. The gene calls are TRBV4-1 and TRBJ1-1, with 7 bases that match TRBD1. Germline CDR1 MGHRA, CDR2 YSYEKL. The CDR3 runs to 14 residues. J was trimmed by 3 bases and V by 5 bases; bases with no gene match: 6.

The chain recombines TRBV18 with TRBJ2-1, with 11 nucleotides matching TRBD2. CDR3 length: 16 amino acids. V trimming: 3 bases; J trimming: 9 bases; junction bases outside the gene matches: 10. Looked up from germline, CDR1 is KGHSH and CDR2 is LQKENI. The CDR3: CASSPDLAGGSGEQFF. The DNA of the CDR3 is TGTGCCAGCTCACCCGATCTAGCGGGAGGCAGCGGTGAGCAGTTCTTC.

The rearrangement uses TRBV4-1 and TRBJ1-1; maybe TRBD1 (6 bases). The CDR3 length is 16 residues. Looked up from germline, CDR1 is MGHRA and CDR2 is YSYEKL. Trimming cost V 4 bases and J 4 bases, with 19 bases left between them. CDR3: CASSPGSGGRSTEAFF. CDR3 nucleotides: TGCGCCAGCAGCCCGGGATCCGGGGGCAGGAGCACTGAAGCTTTCTTT.

In its sample, this clone was seen a few times. This chain links TRBV19 with TRBJ1-4; the D is unclear. Germline V gene data show CDR1 as LNHDA and CDR2 as SQIVND (reference sequence). Trimming took 3 bases from V and 8 from J, leaving 7 bases between them. This CDR3 has 12 residues. In DNA form, the CDR3 reads TGTGCCAGTAGTATCGCGGAGGAAAAACTGTTTTTT. Translating gives CASSIAEEKLFF.

DNA for the CDR3: TGTGCCAGTCATGACAGGAATAACTATGGCTACACCTTC. Protein product: CASHDRNNYGYTF. The chain recombines TRBV19 with TRBJ1-2; D possibly corresponds to TRBD1 (6 bases). Trimming removed 8 bases from V and 1 base from J, with 11 bases in between. Germline CDR1 is LNHDA and CDR2 is SQIVND (reference sequence). This CDR3 region has 13 residues.

The V and J genes are TRBV4-2 and TRBJ1-2, with D possibly matching TRBD1 (5 bases). V was clipped by 4 bases and J by 0 bases, with 12 bases between them. The length of the CDR3 is 15 residues. The germline V gene encodes CDR1 LGHNA and CDR2 YNFKEQ. The CDR3 reads CASSPEPGTNYGYTF. As DNA, the CDR3 is TGTGCCAGCAGCCCTGAGCCAGGGACTAACTATGGCTACACCTTC.

The chain carries TRBV14 and TRBJ2-5; D gene unclear. The germline V gene has CDR1 SGHDN and CDR2 FVKESK. V was shortened by 0 bases and J by 1 base, with 9 bases between the two germline ends. CDR3 length: 15 residues. The CDR3 sequence: CASSQETSVQETQYF. In nucleotides, the CDR3 is TGTGCCAGCAGCCAAGAAACGAGCGTCCAAGAGACCCAGTACTTC.

This clone is medium-sized by share. The V call is TRBV25-1, the J call TRBJ1-1, with D perhaps matching TRBD1 (6 bases). Trimming shortened V by 6 bases and J by 10 bases, and 12 bases separated the two germline ends. This CDR3 has 11 amino acids. Germline loops: CDR1 MGHDK, CDR2 SYGVNS. DNA of the CDR3: TGTGCCAGCAGCCCCGGGACATCAGCTTTCTTT. It encodes CASSPGTSAFF.

Only a few counts were recorded for this clone. The V gene is TRBV6-1, the J gene TRBJ2-4, with D hard to call. This CDR3 comprises 12 residues. Trimming cost V 2 bases and J 8 bases, with 7 bases left between them. Germline V CDR1 and CDR2: MNHNS, SASEGT. CDR3 in amino acids: CASSEQADIQYF. The DNA for the CDR3 is TGTGCCAGCAGTGAACAGGCTGACATTCAGTACTTC.

In DNA, the CDR3 is TGTGCCAGCAGAGGGACTAGCGGGAGGGCGGGGTACAATGAGCAGTTCTTC. This gives the protein CASRGTSGRAGYNEQFF. The chain is built from TRBV7-9 and TRBJ2-1, with 16 bases aligning to TRBD2. Germline V gene lookup returns CDR1 SEHNR and CDR2 FQNEAQ (reference sequence). V lost 6 bases, J lost 4 bases, and 6 bases stayed unmatched. This CDR3 region has 17 residues.

With respect to this clone: Other DNA sequences from this sample encode an identical CDR3 as well. The J gene is TRBJ1-3, the V gene TRBV4-2, with a possible D match to TRBD1 (6 bases). This CDR3 contains 16 residues. CDR1 is LGHNA, CDR2 YNFKEQ, per germline. The V end lost 0 bases, the J end lost 1 base, and 10 bases lay between the germline ends. As DNA, the CDR3 is TGTGCCAGCAGCCAAGATTTAGGGGGGTCTGGAAACACCATATATTTT. Its translation: CASSQDLGGSGNTIYF.

V is TRBV23-1 and J is TRBJ1-5; D gene ambiguous. TRBV23-1 is noted as an ORF with a role that remains uncertain. CDR3 length: 19 residues. V lost 2 bases and J 1 base, leaving 21 bases between the germline ends. The CDR3 nucleotides read TGCGCCAGCAGTCAAACCCGGGCAGGTATGATTATAAGCAATCAGCCCCAGCATTTT. Translation: CASSQTRAGMIISNQPQHF.

This clone is termed medium-sized. The rearrangement joins TRBV7-2 to TRBJ1-1; D unclear. V was cut by 1 base and J by 1 base, with 4 bases left in between. Germline CDR1 is SGHTA and CDR2 is FQGNSA. The CDR3 has 13 residues. As DNA, the CDR3 is TGTGCCAGCAGCTTAGGACAGAACACTGAAGCTTTCTTT. The encoded protein is CASSLGQNTEAFF. Complete variable domain (other parts from reference TRBV7-2 and TRBJ1-1): GAGVSQSPSNKVTEKGKDVELRCDPISGHTALYWYRQSLGQGLEFLIYFQGNSAPDKSGLPSDRFSAERTGGSVSTLTIQRTQQEDSAVYLCASSLGQNTEAFFGQGTRLTVV.

This clone was counted a few times. This chain joins TRBV15 and TRBJ2-2, with TRBD2 matching 8 bases. CDR3 length: 16 amino acids. V gave up 0 bases and J gave up 5 bases; unmatched junction bases: 5. The germline V gene encodes CDR1 LNHNV and CDR2 YYDKDF (reference sequence). In DNA, the CDR3 is TGTGCCACCAGCAGAGATCGGGCTAGCGGGACCGGGGAGCTGTTTTTT. Its translation is CATSRDRASGTGELFF.

Only a few counts were recorded for this clone. This chain joins TRBV9 and TRBJ2-7; 9 bases align to TRBD1. CDR1 SGDLS and CDR2 YYNGEE come from the germline V gene. V was clipped by 3 bases and J by 1 base; unmatched bases: 5. The CDR3 loop spans 15 amino acids. CDR3 sequence: CASSARQGESYEQYF. The CDR3 nucleotides are TGTGCCAGCAGCGCCAGACAGGGGGAATCCTACGAGCAGTACTTC.

This clone is judged medium-sized. The chain employs TRBV19 and TRBJ1-5, with 8 bases fitting TRBD1. Trimming at V came to 11 bases and at J to 1 base, leaving 7 bases not matched to a gene. The germline V gene has CDR1 LNHDA and CDR2 SQIVND (reference sequence). The CDR3 length is 14 residues. CDR3 amino acids: CACTGGGSNQPQHF. The CDR3, as DNA: TGTGCCTGTACAGGGGGAGGAAGCAATCAGCCCCAGCATTTT.

V is TRBV10-2 and J is TRBJ2-7, with 9 bases identical to TRBD1. The germline CDR1 and CDR2 sequences are WSHSY and SAAADI. The CDR3 contains 12 residues. V dropped 7 bases and J dropped 6; count of bases not matched to a gene: 4. This chain's CDR3 is CASTGTGTEQYF. DNA for the CDR3: TGCGCCAGCACCGGGACAGGGACCGAGCAGTACTTC.

The rearrangement uses TRBV28 and TRBJ2-7; D tentatively reads TRBD1 or TRBD2 (6 bases each). The CDR3 is 15 residues long. V shed 7 bases and J shed 5 bases, with 21 bases lying between them. Germline CDR1 and CDR2: MDHEN and SYDVKM. This CDR3 reads CASNQGGSGVDEQYF. The CDR3 bases are TGTGCCAGCAACCAAGGGGGGTCTGGGGTGGACGAGCAGTACTTC.

The genes are TRBV28 and TRBJ2-7; 8 bases are a match to TRBD1. The CDR3 contains 15 residues. The ends lost 3 bases at V and 4 bases at J; junction bases unmatched: 8. Germline V gives CDR1 MDHEN, CDR2 SYDVKM. The CDR3 sequence is CASSFPRTGLYEQYF. In DNA form, the CDR3 reads TGTGCCAGCAGTTTCCCCCGGACAGGGCTATACGAGCAGTACTTC.